These 18 T cell receptor beta chains were sequenced from one sample in a study of blood T cell repertoires in COVID-19. Assay: immunoSEQ multiplex PCR; the TCRdb copy retains only in-frame clones and omits some. This table has under 450,000 clones, about 89% appearing once. The source material was peripheral blood. These receptors were taken from a woman in her thirties or forties with COVID-19, enrolled during active disease.

The chain recombines TRBV12-3 or TRBV12-4 with TRBJ1-6, with D hard to call. Deletions cut 3 bases from V and 10 bases from J, with 7 bases between. The CDR3 consists of 12 residues. CDR3 nucleotide sequence: TGTGCCAGCAGTTTGGGCTACTCACCCCTCCACTTT. The encoded protein is CASSLGYSPLHF.

The chain links TRBV12-1 to TRBJ1-2; the D segment call TRBD1 is taken from the table without a DNA check. TRBV12-1 is labeled a pseudogene. The CDR3 has 16 residues. The CDR3 bases are TGTGCCAGCAGCTTCTTCAGGGGGCAGCAGGACTATGGCTACACCTTC. This encodes CASSFFRGQQDYGYTF.

This chain connects TRBV10-3 to TRBJ2-7, with 8 bases that match TRBD2. V trimming: 10 bases; J trimming: 2 bases; junction bases outside the gene matches: 13. The CDR3 runs to 15 residues. Germline V CDR1 and CDR2: ENHRY, SYGVKD. Written as DNA, the CDR3 is TGTGCCACCGGTAGTAGCGGGGCTCACCCCTACGAGCAGTACTTC. Translation gives CATGSSGAHPYEQYF.

To note about this clone: This specimen includes other DNA sequences encoding the same CDR3. The gene calls are TRBV12-3 or TRBV12-4 and TRBJ1-1; perhaps TRBD1 as D (5 bases). The CDR3 consists of 13 residues. V gave up 1 base and J gave up 5 bases, with 8 bases separating them. CDR3 sequence: CASSLGQRTEAFF. In DNA, the CDR3 is TGTGCCAGCAGTTTAGGACAGAGGACTGAAGCTTTCTTT.

V is TRBV19 and J is TRBJ2-7, with a weak D call TRBD2 (7 bases). Germline V CDR1 and CDR2: LNHDA, SQIVND (reference sequence). CDR3 length: 14 residues. V lost 5 bases to trimming and J lost 5 bases, with 16 bases between them. The CDR3 region is CASSFLAGDNEQYF. For the CDR3, the DNA is TGTGCCAGTAGTTTCCTCGCGGGGGACAACGAGCAGTACTTC.

The genes are TRBV7-2 and TRBJ2-5; 8 nucleotides agree with TRBD1. This CDR3 contains 18 residues. CDR1 SGHTA and CDR2 FQGNSA come from the germline V gene. V gave up 5 bases and J gave up 5 bases; unmatched junction bases: 19. CDR3 coding DNA: TGTGCCAGCAGCAACCAGGGGGGATCCGGGACAGGTGGCGAGACCCAGTACTTC. This gives the protein CASSNQGGSGTGGETQYF. Full variable domain (outside the CDR3, taken from reference TRBV7-2 and TRBJ2-5): GAGVSQSPSNKVTEKGKDVELRCDPISGHTALYWYRQSLGQGLEFLIYFQGNSAPDKSGLPSDRFSAERTGGSVSTLTIQRTQQEDSAVYLCASSNQGGSGTGGETQYFGPGTRLLVL.

The chain recombines TRBV15 with TRBJ2-5; TRBD1 matches at 8 bases. The CDR3 is made up of 13 amino acids. V dropped 6 bases and J dropped 6; count of bases not matched to a gene: 6. Germline V gene sequence: CDR1 LNHNV, CDR2 YYDKDF (reference sequence). The CDR3 region is CATSLDRAQTQYF. The CDR3 nucleotides are TGTGCCACCAGTCTGGACAGGGCCCAGACCCAGTACTTC.

This chain uses TRBV6-1 with TRBJ1-1; D possibly corresponds to TRBD1 (5 bases). CDR1 and CDR2 from the germline V gene are MNHNS and SASEGT. This CDR3 is 15 amino acids long. Trimming cost V 2 bases and J 4 bases, with 14 bases left between them. Here the CDR3 DNA reads TGTGCCAGCAGTGAATTTAAGGGAACAGGCACTGAAGCTTTCTTT. The encoded protein is CASSEFKGTGTEAFF.

The chain recombines TRBV11-2 with TRBJ1-4; TRBD1 matches 8 bases. The ends lost 1 base at V and 4 bases at J; junction bases unmatched: 5. This CDR3 is 16 amino acids long. The germline V gene has CDR1 SGHAT and CDR2 FQNNGV. CDR3: CASSLVLGQGNEKLFF. CDR3 coding DNA: TGTGCCAGCAGCTTAGTGCTAGGACAGGGTAATGAAAAACTGTTTTTT.

The rearrangement links TRBV7-3 to TRBJ2-3; the match to TRBD2 covers 13 bases. After removal of 5 bases from V and 4 bases from J, the junction contained 6 bases not matched to a gene. CDR1 and CDR2 (germline): SGHTA, FQGTGA. The CDR3 is 16 amino acids. Here the CDR3 DNA reads TGTGCCAGCAGCCCACTAGCGGGGGGGCCCCCAGATACGCAGTATTTT. It codes for CASSPLAGGPPDTQYF.

This clone was counted a single time. This chain joins TRBV5-1 and TRBJ2-6; D is uncertain. V was shortened by 0 bases and J by 0 bases, with 10 bases between the two germline ends. Germline V gene sequence: CDR1 SGHRS, CDR2 YFSETQ. The CDR3 has 17 amino acids. CDR3 protein: CASSLARTSSGANVLTF. The CDR3, as DNA: TGCGCCAGCAGCTTGGCCCGCACAAGCTCTGGGGCCAACGTCCTGACTTTC.

The chain has TRBV18 and TRBJ1-3; 8 positions match TRBD1. Germline V CDR1 and CDR2: KGHSH, LQKENI. This CDR3 contains 17 residues. The V gene end was trimmed by 2 bases and the J gene end by 0 bases; junction bases not matched to a gene: 6. This chain's CDR3 is CASSPRDRFRSGNTIYF. The CDR3 DNA follows: TGTGCCAGCTCACCAAGGGACAGGTTCCGCTCTGGAAACACCATATATTTT.

The V and J genes are TRBV7-8 and TRBJ1-2, with D uncertain. The V gene lost 5 bases and the J gene lost 4 bases, with 11 bases spanning the gap. Per the germline V gene, CDR1 is SGHVS and CDR2 is FQNEAQ. The CDR3 is 13 residues long. The DNA for the CDR3 is TGTGCCAGCAGCCCGCCGGGTTTCTATGGCTACACCTTC. Amino acid sequence: CASSPPGFYGYTF.

This sequence joins TRBV6-4 and TRBJ2-3; 11 bases map to TRBD2. CDR3 length: 15 residues. The ends lost 5 bases at V and 5 bases at J; junction bases unmatched: 6. Per germline, CDR1 MRHNA and CDR2 SNTAGT. DNA for the CDR3: TGTGCCAGCAGTCCTAGCGGGAGGTCTGGAGATACGCAGTATTTT. Its translation is CASSPSGRSGDTQYF.

J is TRBJ1-2 and V is TRBV2; D unclear. CDR1 and CDR2 from the germline V gene are SNHLY and FYNNEI. The V end was cut by 6 bases, the J end by 5 bases, with 19 bases between. This CDR3 has 15 amino acids. The CDR3 sequence is CASSFANQTPYGYTF. The CDR3 DNA reads as TGTGCCAGCAGCTTCGCGAACCAAACCCCTTATGGCTACACCTTC.

This chain connects TRBV14 to TRBJ1-2; 11 bases are a match to TRBD1. The J segment lost 4 bases and the V segment lost 3 bases, leaving 4 bases of the junction unmatched. The CDR3 extends over 15 amino acids. Per germline, CDR1 SGHDN and CDR2 FVKESK. CDR3 sequence reads: CASSQPGTGGYGYTF. CDR3 in DNA: TGTGCCAGCAGCCAGCCAGGGACAGGGGGCTATGGCTACACCTTC.

V is TRBV5-4 and J is TRBJ2-1; D not certain. Trimming took off 4 bases at V and 7 bases at J, with 12 bases between the two ends. This CDR3 contains 13 residues. Per germline, CDR1 SGHNT and CDR2 YYREEE (reference sequence). CDR3 loop: CASSPWAANEQFF. CDR3 nucleotides: TGTGCCAGCAGCCCCTGGGCCGCGAATGAGCAGTTCTTC.

The genes are TRBV11-2 and TRBJ2-3, with D tentatively TRBD2 (5 bases). CDR1 and CDR2 from the germline V gene are SGHAT and FQNNGV. This CDR3 has 18 amino acids. V lost 4 bases, J lost 1 base, and 21 bases lay in between. CDR3 residues: CASSSNQREGARTDTQYF. In DNA, the CDR3 is TGTGCCAGCAGCTCAAATCAGCGAGAGGGAGCTCGCACAGATACGCAGTATTTT.